This T cell receptor beta chain was captured by sequencing in a study of control samples from healthy donors and cancer patients. Deletions cut 0 bases from V and 0 bases from J, with 6 bases between. The CDR3 extends over 15 amino acids. Germline V gene sequence: CDR1 MRHNA, CDR2 SNTAGT. The table came from immunoSEQ multiplex PCR; TCRdb's copy has only in-frame clones and leaves some out. Found here are approximately 170,000 clones, 80% to 95% of them singletons; the top ten hold less than 0.75%. This clone appeared a single time. This sample also contains other DNA sequences that code for the same CDR3.

Sequencing was carried out using blood. This TCR was recovered from a woman aged 25 to 39 in good health. The chain carries TRBV6-4 and TRBJ2-1; D possibly corresponds to TRBD2 (6 bases). The CDR3: CASSDSGSSYNEQFF. The CDR3 nucleotides are TGTGCCAGCAGTGACTCCGGGAGCTCCTACAATGAGCAGTTCTTC.